This T cell receptor (beta chain) was retrieved from a study of blood T cell repertoires in COVID-19. Study in general: There were acute and convalescent COVID-19 samples, and they came from the United States, Italy and Spain.

The CDR3 runs 15 residues. CDR1 is SGHTA and CDR2 is FQGNSA in the germline V gene. With 4 bases clipped from V and 10 bases from J, the junction kept 14 bases outside the gene matches. Per the authors' pipeline: Nucleated cell counts were estimated from reference gene primer amplification. TCRdb keeps only in-frame clones here, not all; method: immunoSEQ multiplex PCR. D and trimming were read from the DNA, whereas the V and J calls and clone size are those reported in that table. This table has 200,000 to 250,000 clones, 88% appearing once. Sample: peripheral blood. J is TRBJ2-7 and V is TRBV7-2; 9 positions match TRBD2. The sequence was collected from a man aged 18 to 35 with active or convalescent COVID-19. As DNA, the CDR3 is TGTGCCAGCAGCTCCGGGTGGCTAGCGGGATCCAGCCAGTACTTC. This gives the protein CASSSGWLAGSSQYF.